This is a list of T cell receptor beta chains from one sample in a study of blood T cell repertoires in COVID-19. Data came from immunoSEQ multiplex PCR; TCRdb stores just in-frame clones and leaves some out. This table has approximately 200,000 clones, 80% to 90% appearing once. Sequences were obtained from PBMCs or T cells enriched from blood (not recorded which). The receptors were gathered from a young woman in a cohort exposed to, infected with or recovered from COVID-19 (not recorded which). CDR3s include the opening cysteine and the closing phenylalanine or tryptophan. D genes are given only for firm matches. The size entry is marked missing in some rows and otherwise reads once, few, many or a size class.

NA,NA,TRBV24-1,TRBJ2-2,TGTGCCACCAGTGATGTTTACACAGGGTCCGGGGAGCTGTTTTTT,CATSDVYTGSGELFF
NA,TRBD1,TRBV10-3,TRBJ1-5,TGTGCCGTAGCCCCGGGACAGGGGAATCAGCCCCAGCATTTT,CAVAPGQGNQPQHF
NA,NA,TRBV7-3,TRBJ2-1,TGTGCCAGCAGCTACGGGTCGACTCAGTCCTACAATGAGCAGTTCTTC,CASSYGSTQSYNEQFF
NA,TRBD2,TRBV7-3,TRBJ2-7,TGTGCCAGCAGCTTAAGCCCTAGCGGGAGCCGACACGAGCAGTACTTC,CASSLSPSGSRHEQYF
NA,NA,TRBV6-1,TRBJ1-3,TGTGCCAGCAGTGAAGCGAGCAGGCGAAACACCATATATTTT,CASSEASRRNTIYF
NA,TRBD2,TRBV5-1,TRBJ2-1,TGCGCCAGCAGCACAGGACTAGGGTCATATATTGAGCAGTTCTTC,CASSTGLGSYIEQFF
NA,TRBD1,TRBV30,TRBJ2-5,TGTGCCTGGAGCACAGGGGGCGGACAGACCCAGTACTTC,CAWSTGGGQTQYF
once,TRBD2,TRBV6-5,TRBJ2-7,TGTGCCAGCAGTTACTACGCCGCGGGGGAAAGAGGGCAGTACTTC,CASSYYAAGERGQYF
NA,TRBD1,TRBV4-1,TRBJ1-3,TGCGCCAGCAGCCAAGGGGGGACAGTTGGAAACACCATATATTTT,CASSQGGTVGNTIYF
NA,NA,TRBV5-1,TRBJ1-1,TGCGCCAGCAGCTTGACAGGGAGGGACACTGAAGCTTTCTTT,CASSLTGRDTEAFF
NA,TRBD1,TRBV27,TRBJ2-7,TGTGCCAGCAGTTTCAGGGACAGTGCCTACGAGCAGTACTTC,CASSFRDSAYEQYF
NA,NA,TRBV5-1,TRBJ2-5,TGCGCCAGCAGATCCGGGTTGCAAGAGACCCAGTACTTC,CASRSGLQETQYF
NA,TRBD2,TRBV24-1,TRBJ2-3,TGTGCCACCAGTGATCCCGGGAGGCCAGATACGCAGTATTTT,CATSDPGRPDTQYF
NA,NA,TRBV29-1,TRBJ2-7,TGCAGCGTTAAACGGACTAACACCTACGAGCAGTACTTC,CSVKRTNTYEQYF
NA,TRBD2,TRBV24-1,TRBJ2-3,TGTGCCACCAGTGATTTTACTAGCGGGCGGACAGATACGCAGTATTTT,CATSDFTSGRTDTQYF
NA,TRBD2,TRBV15,TRBJ2-1,TGTGCCACCAGCACCCCCCGGGGGGGATCCTACAATGAGCAGTTCTTC,CATSTPRGGSYNEQFF
NA,TRBD1,TRBV25-1,TRBJ1-2,TGTGCCAGCAGTGTTAGGACAGGGGATGGTGGCTACACCTTC,CASSVRTGDGGYTF
NA,TRBD2,TRBV6-5,TRBJ2-1,TGTGCCAGCAGTTTAGCGGGAGGGATACGGGAGCAGTTCTTC,CASSLAGGIREQFF
NA,TRBD1,TRBV6-1,TRBJ2-7,TGTGCCAGCAGTGAAGATCTAGGACAGGGCTTTTCTCCCTACGAGCAGTACTTC,CASSEDLGQGFSPYEQYF
NA,TRBD1,TRBV6-9,TRBJ2-7,TGTGCCAGCACGGGGACAGGGCTCTACGAGCAGTACTTC,CASTGTGLYEQYF
NA,NA,TRBV2,TRBJ1-2,TGTGCCAGCAGTGAGGAAGGACAATTCAGTTATGGCTACACCTTC,CASSEEGQFSYGYTF
NA,TRBD1,TRBV6-1,TRBJ1-1,TGTGCCAGCAGTGAGCCGGGACAGGGAAACACTGAAGCTTTCTTT,CASSEPGQGNTEAFF
NA,NA,TRBV28,TRBJ1-2,TGTGCCAGCAGTCCCTTAACAGGGCTTTTCTATGGCTACACCTTC,CASSPLTGLFYGYTF
once,TRBD1,TRBV12-5,TRBJ2-1,TGTGCTAGTGGTTTGGGGGGACAGGGGAAAAATGAGCAGTTCTTC,CASGLGGQGKNEQFF
NA,NA,TRBV24-1,TRBJ1-2,TGTGCCACCAGTGATACCGACTCCAGAGGCTACACCTTC,CATSDTDSRGYTF
NA,NA,TRBV28,TRBJ1-5,TGTGCCAGCAGTTTCGGTTTCAGGGGCGGCAATCAGCCCCAGCATTTT,CASSFGFRGGNQPQHF
NA,TRBD2,TRBV19,TRBJ2-1,TGTGCCAGTAGTATAGATTTAGGGCTAGCGGGAGACAATGAGCAGTTCTTC,CASSIDLGLAGDNEQFF
NA,TRBD2,TRBV11-3,TRBJ2-1,TGTGCCAGCAGCTCCCCCCGCACTAGCGGGAGGGCTGGGTCCTACAATGAGCAGTTCTTC,CASSSPRTSGRAGSYNEQFF
NA,NA,TRBV11-2,TRBJ1-2,TGTGCCAGCAGCTTAGGCCCTAGGGGGAGAGCTAACTATGGCTACACCTTC,CASSLGPRGRANYGYTF
once,NA,TRBV28,TRBJ2-2,TGTGCCAGCAGTTTACGACTCGGGGAGCTGTTTTTT,CASSLRLGELFF
NA,NA,TRBV15,TRBJ2-5,TGTGCCACCAGCAGAGCAAAGGACATCCAAGAGACCCAGTACTTC,CATSRAKDIQETQYF
NA,NA,TRBV7-2,TRBJ1-1,TGTGCCAGCAGCAGGACAGCTTTTGAAGCTTTCTTT,CASSRTAFEAFF
NA,NA,TRBV3-1/TRBV3-2,TRBJ2-1,TGTGCCAGCAGCCAGGGACAACCCTACAATGAGCAGTTCTTC,CASSQGQPYNEQFF
once,NA,TRBV6-5,TRBJ1-6,TGTGCCAGCAGTCCTCGAGAGGACAGCAATTCACCCCTCCACTTT,CASSPREDSNSPLHF
NA,TRBD1,TRBV9,TRBJ1-1,TGTGCCAGCAGCGGAACAGGGGACACTGAAGCTTTCTTT,CASSGTGDTEAFF
NA,NA,TRBV5-1,TRBJ2-7,TGCGCCAGCAGCTTGGGGCAGGGGGGCTCCGAGCAGTACTTC,CASSLGQGGSEQYF
NA,NA,TRBV5-1,TRBJ1-6,TGCGCCAGCAGCTTGGCTACAGGGAATAATTCACCCCTCCACTTT,CASSLATGNNSPLHF
NA,TRBD1,TRBV30,TRBJ2-7,TGTGCCTGGAGAGGGACAGGGACAGACGAGCAGTACTTC,CAWRGTGTDEQYF
NA,NA,TRBV19,TRBJ2-3,TGTGCCAGTAGTACCTCAGGGGATACGCAGTATTTT,CASSTSGDTQYF
NA,TRBD2,TRBV27,TRBJ2-3,TGTGCCATGGGGGGGCGGGAGGTCGTGGGAGATACGCAGTATTTT,CAMGGREVVGDTQYF
NA,TRBD2,TRBV28,TRBJ2-5,TGTGCCAGCACTCAGGGACTACTCCAAGAGACCCAGTACTTC,CASTQGLLQETQYF
NA,NA,TRBV7-9,TRBJ1-6,TGTGCCAGCAGCTTACGGGGAAGCTCCTATAATTCACCCCTCCACTTT,CASSLRGSSYNSPLHF
NA,NA,TRBV6-4,TRBJ2-1,TGTGCCAGCAGTGAAGGCGCCTGGGCGGAGGGAAGGGGTGAGCAGTTCTTC,CASSEGAWAEGRGEQFF
NA,NA,TRBV30,TRBJ1-5,TGTGCCTGGAGTGACACCAATCAGCCCCAGCATTTT,CAWSDTNQPQHF
NA,TRBD1,TRBV5-1,TRBJ1-2,TGCGCCAGCAGCTTGGGCCCCGGGACAGACTTAGGCTACACCTTC,CASSLGPGTDLGYTF
NA,NA,TRBV13,TRBJ2-7,TGTGCCAGCAGCCCCCACGGGAAGGGCTACGAGCAGTACTTC,CASSPHGKGYEQYF
NA,NA,TRBV7-3,TRBJ2-3,TGTGCTACCAGGCCTCCCAACACAGATACGCAGTATTTT,CATRPPNTDTQYF
many,TRBD1,TRBV29-1,TRBJ1-3,TGCAGCGTCAACGACAGGGGGCCTGGAAACACCATATATTTT,CSVNDRGPGNTIYF
NA,NA,TRBV27,TRBJ1-1,TGTGCCACCTTACAGGGAGCTGAAGCTTTCTTT,CATLQGAEAFF
NA,TRBD1,TRBV6-5,TRBJ1-2,TGTGCCAGCAGTATCATCGACAGGGCGGTCTATGGCTACACCTTC,CASSIIDRAVYGYTF
NA,NA,TRBV28,TRBJ2-3,TGTGCCAGCAGTTTGGCGGGGTCTAGCACAGATACGCAGTATTTT,CASSLAGSSTDTQYF
NA,TRBD1,TRBV28,TRBJ1-1,TGTGCCAGCACACCTTCTACGGGACAGGGGAACACTGAAGCTTTCTTT,CASTPSTGQGNTEAFF
NA,NA,TRBV6-5,TRBJ1-1,TGTGCCAGCAGTTACTCGATCGGCACTGAAGCTTTCTTT,CASSYSIGTEAFF
NA,TRBD2,TRBV6-5,TRBJ2-1,TGTGCCAGCACCGTCGCCCCTAGCGGGGAGGGTGAGCAGTTCTTC,CASTVAPSGEGEQFF
NA,TRBD2,TRBV4-2,TRBJ2-2,TGTGCCAGCAGCCTTAGCGGGGGGGCGAACACCGGGGAGCTGTTTTTT,CASSLSGGANTGELFF
NA,NA,TRBV30,TRBJ2-1,TGTGCCTGGACCCCGGACTTAAACAATGAGCAGTTCTTC,CAWTPDLNNEQFF
NA,TRBD2,TRBV7-6,TRBJ2-7,TGTGCCAGCAGCTTAGGTTCCGGCATCCTAGCGGGTTACGAGCAGTACTTC,CASSLGSGILAGYEQYF
few,TRBD1,TRBV7-9,TRBJ2-7,TGTGCCAGCTTGGGGACAGGGTCGTACGAGCAGTACTTC,CASLGTGSYEQYF
NA,TRBD1,TRBV11-2,TRBJ1-1,TGTGCCAGCAGCCCCCGGCGAGGGGGCAACACTGAAGCTTTCTTT,CASSPRRGGNTEAFF